The TCR beta chain described here comes from a study of T cells in Graves' hyperthyroidism and ophthalmopathy. There are 15 residues in the CDR3. With 5 bases clipped from V and 0 bases from J, the junction kept 4 bases outside the gene matches. The germline V gene has CDR1 WNHNN and CDR2 SYGVQD (reference sequence). The source material, RNA transcripts, was used to amplify TCR beta CDR3 regions. During a first-round RT-PCR of the TCR CDR3, the HTBI primer set was used. TCRdb redid the calling of the multiplex PCR reads with MiXCR, one entry per CDR3 protein. The data hold 700,000 to 850,000 distinct CDR3 sequences, with approximately 36% observed a single time.

Sequencing was carried out using blood. This clonotype was obtained from a woman aged 40 to 50 with Graves' hyperthyroidism. J is TRBJ2-3 and V is TRBV10-1, with 8 bases identical to TRBD2. The chain's CDR3 is CASSRAGASTDTQYF. CDR3 sequence (DNA): TGCGCCAGCAGTCGAGCGGGAGCTAGCACAGATACGCAGTATTTT.